These 29 T cell receptor beta chains were sequenced from one sample in a study of T cell responses to AZD1222 COVID-19 vaccine. The repertoire was sequenced with immunoSEQ multiplex PCR; TCRdb's copy has only in-frame clones and lacks some. This repertoire shows a few hundred thousand clones, 90% to 95% found once; its top ten account for 0.55%. The specimen comprised peripheral blood, sampled on day 0 of AZD1222 vaccination. These receptors came from an adult in good health.

This chain uses TRBV9 with TRBJ1-1; D possibly corresponds to TRBD1 (5 bases). The CDR3 is 14 residues long. From germline, CDR1 is SGDLS and CDR2 YYNGEE. Trimming removed 3 bases at V and 5 bases at J, with 14 bases between. This chain's CDR3 is CASSAGSLATEAFF. CDR3 coding DNA: TGTGCCAGCAGCGCAGGGAGCCTAGCGACTGAAGCTTTCTTT. Drawing the rest from reference TRBV9 and TRBJ1-1, the complete variable domain is DSGVTQTPKHLITATGQRVTLRCSPRSGDLSVYWYQQSLDQGLQFLIQYYNGEERAKGNILERFSAQQFPDLHSELNLSSLELGDSALYFCASSAGSLATEAFFGQGTRLTVV.

The chain uses TRBV5-6 and TRBJ2-3, with 13 bases aligning to TRBD2. This CDR3 contains 18 residues. Looked up from germline, CDR1 is SGHDT and CDR2 is YYEEEE. Trimming took 3 bases from V and 2 from J; bases not matched to a gene: 9. This CDR3 reads CASSSGLAGYGATDTQYF. CDR3 in DNA: TGTGCCAGCAGCTCGGGACTAGCGGGATATGGAGCCACAGATACGCAGTATTTT.

This chain links TRBV23-1 with TRBJ1-2; TRBD1 agrees at 7 bases. TRBV23-1 is noted as an ORF with a role that remains uncertain. The CDR3 covers 14 residues. The junction had 8 bases not matched to a gene; V was cut back by 2 bases and J by 8 bases. DNA for the CDR3: TGCGCCAGCAGTCAACCGACAGGGTCGAACGGCTACACCTTC. This codes for CASSQPTGSNGYTF.

This chain joins TRBV4-2 and TRBJ1-2; D unresolved. Germline V gene data show CDR1 as LGHNA and CDR2 as YNFKEQ. CDR3 length: 14 residues. V was trimmed by 0 bases and J by 5 bases, leaving 10 bases between them. This CDR3 is CASSQDKAGYGYTF. As DNA, the CDR3 is TGTGCCAGCAGCCAAGATAAGGCTGGGTATGGCTACACCTTC.

The chain has TRBV5-1 and TRBJ1-2; D unclear. V was cut by 4 bases and J by 4 bases, with 11 bases left in between. The CDR3 spans 13 residues. Germline CDR1 and CDR2: SGHRS and YFSETQ. Here the CDR3 reads CASSPGALYGYTF. CDR3 nucleotide sequence: TGCGCCAGCAGCCCGGGAGCGCTCTATGGCTACACCTTC.

The J gene is TRBJ1-2, the V gene TRBV6-2 or TRBV6-3; tentative D call: TRBD1 (5 bases). CDR1 is MNHEY and CDR2 is SVGEGT in the germline V gene. Between the trimmed V and J ends, which lost 6 bases and 3 bases, there was a span of 14 bases. CDR3 length: 14 amino acids. The CDR3 is CASSRGGNYYGYTF. The CDR3 coding sequence is TGTGCCAGCAGCCGCGGGGGGAACTACTATGGCTACACCTTC.

CDR3 sequence: CASSTTGEPSSSYEQYF. CDR3 bases: TGTGCCAGCAGCACGACAGGGGAACCTAGTAGCTCCTACGAGCAGTACTTC. The rearrangement links TRBV28 to TRBJ2-7; TRBD1 matches 8 bases. The CDR3 spans 17 residues. Germline V gene sequence: CDR1 MDHEN, CDR2 SYDVKM. J was trimmed by 0 bases and V by 6 bases; bases with no gene match: 13.

The chain is built from TRBV28 and TRBJ1-2; possibly TRBD1 for D (6 bases). V lost 2 bases and J lost 8, with 15 bases in between. The germline V gene encodes CDR1 MDHEN and CDR2 SYDVKM. This CDR3 is 14 amino acids long. In nucleotides, the CDR3 is TGTGCCAGCAGTTTAGGGGGGGGGCTGGAAGGCTACACCTTC. Translating gives CASSLGGGLEGYTF.

With respect to this clone: In the same sample, other DNA sequences code for this CDR3. The chain uses TRBV6-2 or TRBV6-3 and TRBJ1-1, with no clear D. The V and J ends lost 0 bases and 5 bases respectively, with 7 bases between them. Germline V gene sequence: CDR1 MNHEY, CDR2 SVGEGT. There are 13 residues in the CDR3. DNA for the CDR3: TGTGCCAGCAGTTACTCGACGGGTACTGAAGCTTTCTTT. Its protein is CASSYSTGTEAFF.

The gene calls are TRBV6-5 and TRBJ2-7; 7 bases are a match to TRBD1. With 5 bases clipped from V and 3 bases from J, the junction kept 7 bases outside the gene matches. Germline CDR1 MNHEY, CDR2 SVGAGI. The CDR3 covers 14 residues. The CDR3 bases are TGTGCCAGCAGTCGACAGGGATCAATCTACGAGCAGTACTTC. Amino acids: CASSRQGSIYEQYF.

The chain is built from TRBV20-1 and TRBJ2-3, with D hard to call. This CDR3 comprises 12 residues. V lost 3 bases, J lost 6 bases, and 10 bases lay in between. The germline gives CDR1 DFQATT, CDR2 SNEGSKA (reference sequence). CDR3 nucleotide sequence: TGCAGTGCTAGTTCCCTTACCGATACGCAGTATTTT. Translated: CSASSLTDTQYF.

V usage is TRBV2 and J usage is TRBJ1-1; maybe TRBD1 (5 bases). CDR3 length equals 14 residues. V lost 8 bases and J 1 base, leaving 14 bases between the germline ends. Germline V gene data show CDR1 as SNHLY and CDR2 as FYNNEI. CDR3 DNA: TGTGCCAGCTCAGCCGGGACGGGGAACACTGAAGCTTTCTTT. Amino acids: CASSAGTGNTEAFF.

This chain joins TRBV19 and TRBJ1-2; D possibly corresponds to TRBD1 (6 bases). Germline CDR1 reads LNHDA; CDR2 reads SQIVND (reference sequence). The ends were cut back, 7 bases at V and 6 bases at J, with 18 bases in the middle. This CDR3 has 14 amino acids. This CDR3 reads CASISTGTNHGYTF. CDR3 nucleotide sequence: TGTGCCAGTATATCCACAGGGACCAACCATGGCTACACCTTC.

In this sample, this clone turned up a few times. The gene calls are TRBV5-1 and TRBJ2-1; the match to TRBD1 covers 7 bases. The V and J ends lost 3 bases and 0 bases, in that order; junction bases with no gene match: 3. There are 15 residues in the CDR3. Germline CDR1 reads SGHRS; CDR2 reads YFSETQ. The CDR3 bases are TGCGCCAGCAGCTCTAGGGGGCTCTCCTACAATGAGCAGTTCTTC. Protein: CASSSRGLSYNEQFF.

The chain links TRBV5-1 to TRBJ1-5, with 8 bases aligning to TRBD1. The junction had 3 bases not matched to a gene; V was cut back by 0 bases and J by 7 bases. The germline V gene encodes CDR1 SGHRS and CDR2 YFSETQ. The CDR3 sequence is 14 residues long. The CDR3 reads CASSLAGQGQPQHF. DNA for the CDR3: TGCGCCAGCAGCTTGGCTGGACAGGGCCAGCCCCAGCATTTT.

The V gene is TRBV2, the J gene TRBJ1-6; D might be TRBD1 (5 bases). Trimming took off 9 bases at V and 10 bases at J, with 16 bases between the two ends. Germline assignment: CDR1 SNHLY and CDR2 FYNNEI. This CDR3 spans 13 amino acids. CDR3 loop: CASTLAGLSPLHF. CDR3 DNA sequence: TGTGCCAGTACCCTGGCAGGGTTGTCACCCCTCCACTTT.

V usage is TRBV7-2 and J usage is TRBJ2-2, with a possible D match to TRBD1 (6 bases). Between the trimmed V and J ends, which lost 0 bases and 1 base, there was a span of 12 bases. From germline, CDR1 is SGHTA and CDR2 FQGNSA. The CDR3 covers 17 residues. CDR3 in amino acids: CASSLAGRGWNTGELFF. CDR3 sequence (DNA): TGTGCCAGCAGCTTAGCGGGCAGGGGCTGGAACACCGGGGAGCTGTTTTTT. Full variable domain (outside the CDR3, taken from reference TRBV7-2 and TRBJ2-2): GAGVSQSPSNKVTEKGKDVELRCDPISGHTALYWYRQSLGQGLEFLIYFQGNSAPDKSGLPSDRFSAERTGGSVSTLTIQRTQQEDSAVYLCASSLAGRGWNTGELFFGEGSRLTVL.

The V and J genes are TRBV28 and TRBJ2-7; perhaps D is TRBD1 or TRBD2 (5 bases each). The CDR3 totals 13 residues. Trimming took 8 bases from V and 6 from J, leaving 17 bases between them. Germline V lookup: CDR1 MDHEN, CDR2 SYDVKM. In nucleotides, the CDR3 is TGTGCCAGCCTCGGGGCCAGGGTGGGCGAGCAGTACTTC. Its protein is CASLGARVGEQYF.

The V and J genes are TRBV3-1 (or the pseudogene TRBV3-2) and TRBJ2-7; 8 bases align to TRBD1. Germline V gives CDR1 LGHDT, CDR2 YNNKEL (reference sequence). The CDR3 extends over 13 amino acids. V lost 7 bases to trimming and J lost 3 bases; unmatched junction nucleotides: 5. The CDR3 DNA sequence: TGTGCCAGCAAGGCAGGGGGCAGCTACGAGCAGTACTTC. The encoded protein is CASKAGGSYEQYF.

The chain recombines TRBV19 with TRBJ2-4, with D possibly TRBD1 on 7 matching bases. The germline CDR1 and CDR2 sequences are LNHDA and SQIVND (reference sequence). The CDR3 consists of 12 residues. Trimming removed 9 bases from V and 10 bases from J, with 16 bases in between. CDR3 sequence reads: CASRGAALIQYF. The CDR3 nucleotides read TGTGCCAGCAGGGGGGCCGCATTAATTCAGTACTTC.

This chain joins TRBV6-5 and TRBJ2-7; no firm D call. The CDR3 has 13 amino acids. Trimming removed 2 bases at V and 5 bases at J, with 10 bases between. Germline CDR1 is MNHEY and CDR2 is SVGAGI. The CDR3 sequence: CASSYGFWNEQYF. As DNA, the CDR3 is TGTGCCAGCAGTTACGGGTTTTGGAACGAGCAGTACTTC.

The genes are TRBV5-1 and TRBJ1-3; 7 bases are shared with TRBD1. Per the germline V gene, CDR1 is SGHRS and CDR2 is YFSETQ. This CDR3 region has 14 residues. V dropped 4 bases and J dropped 4; count of bases not matched to a gene: 5. This CDR3 reads CASSPTGTGNTIYF. CDR3 in DNA: TGCGCCAGCAGCCCGACAGGGACGGGAAACACCATATATTTT. Full variable domain (outside the CDR3, taken from reference TRBV5-1 and TRBJ1-3): KAGVTQTPRYLIKTRGQQVTLSCSPISGHRSVSWYQQTPGQGLQFLFEYFSETQRNKGNFPGRFSGRQFSNSRSEMNVSTLELGDSALYLCASSPTGTGNTIYFGEGSWLTVV.

CDR3 residues: CASSAWDSAYEQYF. CDR3 in DNA: TGCGCCAGCAGCGCCTGGGACAGCGCCTACGAGCAGTACTTC. The chain combines TRBV5-1 with TRBJ2-7, with 7 bases identical to TRBD1. This CDR3 is built from 14 residues. CDR1 is SGHRS and CDR2 is YFSETQ in the germline V gene. Trimming removed 4 bases from V and 2 bases from J; junction bases left unmatched: 6.

This chain joins TRBV5-8 and TRBJ2-5; D uncertain. The CDR3 sequence is 13 residues long. The germline V gene has CDR1 SGHTS and CDR2 YDEGEE. V lost 2 bases, J lost 5 bases, and 10 bases lay in between. This CDR3 is CASSFRSSETQYF. CDR3 DNA sequence: TGTGCCAGCAGCTTTAGGAGTTCTGAGACCCAGTACTTC.

With regard to this clone: One junction end disagrees with the germline gene, perhaps due to a read error. The J gene is TRBJ2-5, the V gene TRBV5-1, with D possibly TRBD2 on 6 matching bases. This CDR3 contains 13 residues. Germline V gene data show CDR1 as SGHRS and CDR2 as YFSETQ. The DNA for the CDR3 is TGCGCCAGCACCTTGGAGGGGATGGAGACCCAGTACTTC. It codes for CASTLEGMETQYF.

Notes on this clone: This sample includes further DNA sequences coding for the same CDR3. The rearrangement links TRBV11-2 to TRBJ1-5; D is unresolved. Germline-derived CDR1 and CDR2 are SGHAT and FQNNGV. This CDR3 spans 14 amino acids. V lost 5 bases and J 2 bases, leaving 10 bases between the germline ends. CDR3: CASSRTGGNQPQHF. The CDR3 DNA follows: TGTGCCAGCAGCAGGACCGGCGGCAATCAGCCCCAGCATTTT.

This clone has only a few counts. The CDR3 sequence is CASSLAANTEAFF. CDR3 sequence (DNA): TGCGCCAGCAGCTTGGCGGCGAACACTGAAGCTTTCTTT. This rearrangement joins TRBV5-1 to TRBJ1-1; D is unresolved. The germline CDR1 and CDR2 sequences are SGHRS and YFSETQ. This CDR3 is built from 13 residues. Trimming shortened V by 0 bases and J by 1 base, and 4 bases separated the two germline ends.

The chain is built from TRBV6-2 or TRBV6-3 and TRBJ1-2; the match to TRBD1 covers 9 bases. This CDR3 has 16 amino acids. Germline CDR1 MNHEY, CDR2 SVGEGT. Losses at the gene ends were 4 bases for V and 3 bases for J; bases not matched to a gene: 9. The DNA for the CDR3 is TGTGCCAGCAGTTGGACGTACAGGGGGCTTCACTATGGCTACACCTTC. Translating gives CASSWTYRGLHYGYTF.

The V and J genes are TRBV28 and TRBJ1-5; a possible D gene is TRBD1 (6 bases). Germline V gene data show CDR1 as MDHEN and CDR2 as SYDVKM. The germline V and J ends were trimmed by 2 bases and 9 bases, with 14 bases remaining between them. The CDR3 sequence is 14 residues long. This chain's CDR3 is CASSLSGGSRPQHF. For the CDR3, the DNA is TGTGCCAGCAGTTTAAGTGGGGGCTCCAGGCCCCAGCATTTT.